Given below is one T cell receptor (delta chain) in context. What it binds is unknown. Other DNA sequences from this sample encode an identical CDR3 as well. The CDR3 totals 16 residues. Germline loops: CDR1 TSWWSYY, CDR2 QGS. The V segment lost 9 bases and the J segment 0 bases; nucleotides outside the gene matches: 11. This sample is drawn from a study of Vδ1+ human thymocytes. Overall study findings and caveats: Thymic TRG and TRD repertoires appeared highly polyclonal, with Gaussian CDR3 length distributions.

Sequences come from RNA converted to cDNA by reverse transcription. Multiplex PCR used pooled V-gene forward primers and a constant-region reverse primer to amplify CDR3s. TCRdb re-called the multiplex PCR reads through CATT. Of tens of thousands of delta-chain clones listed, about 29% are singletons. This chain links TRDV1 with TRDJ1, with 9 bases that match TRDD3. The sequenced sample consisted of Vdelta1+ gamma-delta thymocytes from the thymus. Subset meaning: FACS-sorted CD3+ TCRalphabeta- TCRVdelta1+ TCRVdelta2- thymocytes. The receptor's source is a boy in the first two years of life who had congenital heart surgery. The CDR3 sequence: CALVAWGMRYTDKLIF. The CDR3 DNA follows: TGTGCTCTCGTCGCCTGGGGGATGCGGTACACCGATAAACTCATCTTT.